This entry lists 13 T cell receptor beta chains sequenced from one sample in a study of blood T cell repertoires in COVID-19. Repertoires were generated with immunoSEQ multiplex PCR, while TCRdb's copy carries only in-frame clones and drops some. Here the sample spans some 150,000 clones, 80% to 90% being singletons. The sequenced sample was peripheral blood. These receptors originate from a woman aged 55 to 70 with active COVID-19.

The chain employs TRBV7-3 and TRBJ2-1, with TRBD2 matching 13 bases. Germline CDR1 is SGHTA and CDR2 is FQGTGA. V lost 2 bases and J lost 5; bases outside the gene matches: 0. This CDR3 has 15 residues. The CDR3 nucleotides read TGTGCCAGCAGCTTAGGACTAGCGGGAGACAATGAGCAGTTCTTC. Translating gives CASSLGLAGDNEQFF.

The rearrangement joins TRBV5-1 to TRBJ2-7; tentatively, D is TRBD1 (5 bases). V was clipped by 0 bases and J by 2 bases, with 18 bases between them. The V gene's germline CDR1 is SGHRS and CDR2 YFSETQ. This CDR3 spans 17 amino acids. CDR3 residues: CASSLGVSPEGAYEQYF. The CDR3 region has the DNA TGCGCCAGCAGCTTGGGAGTAAGCCCGGAAGGGGCCTACGAGCAGTACTTC.

The rearrangement joins TRBV19 to TRBJ1-6; 7 bases map to TRBD1. The CDR3 is 17 amino acids. CDR1 is LNHDA and CDR2 is SQIVND in the germline V gene (reference sequence). V shed 5 bases and J 5 bases; nucleotides not matched to a gene: 12. The CDR3 protein is CASSLGPFGTDNSPLHF. The CDR3 nucleotides are TGTGCCAGTAGTCTCGGGCCCTTTGGGACAGATAATTCACCCCTCCACTTT.

The J gene is TRBJ2-7, the V gene TRBV4-1, with D possibly matching TRBD2 (6 bases). CDR3 length: 16 amino acids. Trimming cost V 0 bases and J 2 bases, with 14 bases left between them. Germline CDR1 reads MGHRA; CDR2 reads YSYEKL. The CDR3 loop reads CASSQDAGRGPYEQYF. CDR3 DNA sequence: TGCGCCAGCAGCCAAGATGCGGGACGGGGCCCCTACGAGCAGTACTTC.

The chain employs TRBV28 and TRBJ2-7; 9 nucleotides agree with TRBD1. J lost 2 bases, V lost 4 bases, and 6 bases had no gene match. CDR3 length equals 15 residues. Germline CDR1 and CDR2: MDHEN and SYDVKM. This chain's CDR3 is CASSSSGTGTYEQYF. Written as DNA, the CDR3 is TGTGCCAGCAGTTCCTCCGGGACAGGGACCTACGAGCAGTACTTC.

A single count supports this clone. The chain combines TRBV7-2 with TRBJ1-2, with TRBD1 as a possible D gene (6 bases). Germline-derived CDR1 and CDR2 are SGHTA and FQGNSA. V gave up 2 bases and J gave up 1 base, with 20 bases separating them. The CDR3 spans 18 residues. In DNA form, the CDR3 reads TGTGCCAGCAGCTTACTGACCCCCCACAGGGCGAGTAACTATGGCTACACCTTC. This codes for CASSLLTPHRASNYGYTF. Looking up the rest from reference TRBV7-2 and TRBJ1-2 gives the full variable domain: GAGVSQSPSNKVTEKGKDVELRCDPISGHTALYWYRQSLGQGLEFLIYFQGNSAPDKSGLPSDRFSAERTGGSVSTLTIQRTQQEDSAVYLCASSLLTPHRASNYGYTFGSGTRLTVV.

The chain recombines TRBV29-1 with TRBJ2-2; TRBD1 agrees at 11 bases. This CDR3 spans 17 amino acids. Unmatched junction bases numbered 14, after V lost 7 bases and J lost 4 bases. Germline V lookup: CDR1 SQVTM, CDR2 ANQGSEA. The CDR3 sequence: CSAVGQGGSRVTGELFF. The CDR3 nucleotides read TGCAGCGCCGTGGGACAGGGGGGGTCGCGTGTCACCGGGGAGCTGTTTTTT.

The chain uses TRBV2 and TRBJ1-5; D is ambiguous. Germline V CDR1 and CDR2: SNHLY, FYNNEI. The length of the CDR3 is 12 residues. Trimming pared 3 bases from V and 9 bases from J, leaving 9 bases between. The DNA of the CDR3 is TGTGCCAGCAGTGAGCGCGTCCGGCCCCAGCATTTT. Its translation is CASSERVRPQHF.

The V and J genes are TRBV7-3 and TRBJ2-2; 7 positions agree with TRBD2. Germline-derived CDR1 and CDR2 are SGHTA and FQGTGA. The CDR3 consists of 14 residues. The trim removed 2 bases at V and 5 bases at J, leaving 2 bases unmatched. The CDR3 loop reads CASSLGEGTGELFF. In DNA, the CDR3 is TGTGCCAGCAGCTTAGGGGAGGGTACCGGGGAGCTGTTTTTT.

This clone came up once. A junction boundary mismatches the germline segment, possibly from a read error. The genes are TRBV7-7 and TRBJ2-1; TRBD2 aligns across 9 bases. CDR1 is SSHAT, CDR2 FNYEAQ, per germline (reference sequence). The CDR3 loop spans 15 amino acids. The CDR3 sequence is CASSFAGGPGNEQFF. For the CDR3, the DNA is TGTGCTAGCAGCTTCGCGGGAGGGCCGGGGAATGAGCAGTTCTTC.

The chain carries TRBV7-8 and TRBJ2-5, with TRBD2 as a possible D gene (6 bases). CDR3 length equals 13 residues. Germline V lookup: CDR1 SGHVS, CDR2 FQNEAQ. V was shortened by 5 bases and J by 1 base, with 8 bases between the two germline ends. The CDR3 loop reads CASSTGGQETQYF. The CDR3 DNA sequence: TGTGCCAGCAGCACCGGGGGCCAAGAGACCCAGTACTTC.

The rearrangement links TRBV5-4 to TRBJ2-1, with 13 bases that match TRBD2. From germline, CDR1 is SGHNT and CDR2 YYREEE (reference sequence). This CDR3 region has 17 residues. Trimming removed 1 base from V and 6 bases from J; junction bases left unmatched: 7. The chain's CDR3 is CASSLKTLAGGSNEQFF. The CDR3, as DNA: TGTGCCAGCAGCTTGAAGACACTAGCGGGAGGGTCCAATGAGCAGTTCTTC.

V is TRBV5-1 and J is TRBJ2-5, with 7 bases fitting TRBD1. Trimming removed 0 bases from V and 5 bases from J; junction bases left unmatched: 19. This CDR3 region has 19 residues. CDR1 is SGHRS and CDR2 is YFSETQ in the germline V gene. The DNA of the CDR3 is TGCGCCAGCAGCTTGGGCCAGGGGCTCGCGACAGGGCCTCGGGAGACCCAGTACTTC. This translates into CASSLGQGLATGPRETQYF. Drawing the rest from reference TRBV5-1 and TRBJ2-5, the complete variable domain is KAGVTQTPRYLIKTRGQQVTLSCSPISGHRSVSWYQQTPGQGLQFLFEYFSETQRNKGNFPGRFSGRQFSNSRSEMNVSTLELGDSALYLCASSLGQGLATGPRETQYFGPGTRLLVL.